A single sample is the source of the 7 T cell receptor beta chains below, sequenced in a study of cytomegalovirus exposure and HLA in healthy donors. Assay used: immunoSEQ multiplex PCR; TCRdb lists only in-frame clones, some missing. The table includes under 250,000 clones, around 86% detected once. The sequencing input was PBMCs. Every receptor here comes from a woman younger than 35 in good health and CMV-seropositive.

The rearrangement joins TRBV10-3 to TRBJ1-2; no reliable D call. Germline-derived CDR1 and CDR2 are ENHRY and SYGVKD. This CDR3 has 12 residues. V was clipped by 2 bases and J by 7 bases, with 8 bases between them. The CDR3 sequence is CAISEGGTGYTF. CDR3 coding DNA: TGTGCCATCAGTGAGGGTGGCACTGGCTACACCTTC.

In this sample, this clone turned up once. The DNA of the CDR3 is TGTGCCAGCAGCGTCCAGGACAGGATAGGCACTGAAGCTTTCTTT. Its translation is CASSVQDRIGTEAFF. This sequence joins TRBV9 and TRBJ1-1; 7 nucleotides align to TRBD1. This CDR3 is 15 amino acids long. Germline-derived CDR1 and CDR2 are SGDLS and YYNGEE. The ends lost 2 bases at V and 4 bases at J; junction bases unmatched: 8.

The chain combines TRBV19 with TRBJ1-1; TRBD1 agrees at 7 bases. This CDR3 contains 15 residues. Trimming cost V 4 bases and J 5 bases; bases outside gene matches: 10. Germline V gene sequence: CDR1 LNHDA, CDR2 SQIVND (reference sequence). The CDR3 region has the DNA TGTGCCAGTAGTAGAACTCGGACAGGAGGGACTGAAGCTTTCTTT. Its protein is CASSRTRTGGTEAFF.

In DNA, the CDR3 is TGTGCCAGCAGCTTGCCCTCTTTACGACAGGGAACTAACTATGGCTACACCTTC. Protein product: CASSLPSLRQGTNYGYTF. The chain is built from TRBV5-6 and TRBJ1-2; 7 bases agree with TRBD1. After removal of 1 base from V and 0 bases from J, the junction contained 12 bases not matched to a gene. The CDR3 has 18 amino acids. Germline V gene sequence: CDR1 SGHDT, CDR2 YYEEEE.

The chain joins TRBV28 to TRBJ1-4, with D possibly being TRBD1 (5 bases). The CDR3 totals 14 residues. The germline V and J ends were trimmed by 1 base and 4 bases, with 7 bases remaining between them. CDR1 and CDR2 (germline): MDHEN, SYDVKM. The CDR3 nucleotides are TGTGCCAGCAGTTTATCAGGGTTTAATGAAAAACTGTTTTTT. Its protein product is CASSLSGFNEKLFF.

The rearrangement uses TRBV5-1 and TRBJ2-1; 13 bases line up with TRBD2. Germline values: CDR1 SGHRS, CDR2 YFSETQ. With 0 bases clipped from V and 10 bases from J, the junction kept 7 bases outside the gene matches. CDR3 size: 16 residues. The DNA of the CDR3 is TGCGCCAGCAGCTTGGGACTAGCGGGAGGTATAGGGGAGCAGTTCTTC. Protein product: CASSLGLAGGIGEQFF.

This chain uses TRBV25-1 with TRBJ2-6, with D maybe TRBD2 (6 bases). The CDR3 is 16 residues long. V was pared by 4 bases and J by 4 bases, with 14 bases between. From germline, CDR1 is MGHDK and CDR2 SYGVNS. CDR3 nucleotides: TGTGCCAGCAGTGCGGGGCCAGGAGGGGGGGCCAACGTCCTGACTTTC. This translates into CASSAGPGGGANVLTF.